This T cell receptor (beta chain) was retrieved from a study of blood T cell repertoires in COVID-19. Study-wide context: PBMCs, B-cell-depleted T cells, or T cells were the source of the cDNA or gDNA that made up the material.

Germline assignment: CDR1 GTSNPN and CDR2 SVGIG (reference sequence). The CDR3 has 13 amino acids. Trimming removed 1 base at V and 2 bases at J, with 8 bases between. Method: immunoSEQ multiplex PCR; TCRdb's copy keeps in-frame clones and lacks some. Of about 87,000 clones listed, around nine tenths are singletons. Specimen: peripheral blood. The chain is built from TRBV30 and TRBJ1-1; D is undetermined. The TCR sequence derives from a man between 40 and 49 years old with acute or convalescent COVID-19. The CDR3, as DNA: TGTGCCTGGAGTGGGCAGGTTAACACTGAAGCTTTCTTT. Amino acids: CAWSGQVNTEAFF. The full variable domain, with the rest looked up from reference TRBV30 and TRBJ1-1, is SQTIHQWPATLVQPVGSPLSLECTVEGTSNPNLYWYRQAAGRGLQLLFYSVGIGQISSEVPQNLSASRPQDRQFILSSKKLLLSDSGFYLCAWSGQVNTEAFFGQGTRLTVV.